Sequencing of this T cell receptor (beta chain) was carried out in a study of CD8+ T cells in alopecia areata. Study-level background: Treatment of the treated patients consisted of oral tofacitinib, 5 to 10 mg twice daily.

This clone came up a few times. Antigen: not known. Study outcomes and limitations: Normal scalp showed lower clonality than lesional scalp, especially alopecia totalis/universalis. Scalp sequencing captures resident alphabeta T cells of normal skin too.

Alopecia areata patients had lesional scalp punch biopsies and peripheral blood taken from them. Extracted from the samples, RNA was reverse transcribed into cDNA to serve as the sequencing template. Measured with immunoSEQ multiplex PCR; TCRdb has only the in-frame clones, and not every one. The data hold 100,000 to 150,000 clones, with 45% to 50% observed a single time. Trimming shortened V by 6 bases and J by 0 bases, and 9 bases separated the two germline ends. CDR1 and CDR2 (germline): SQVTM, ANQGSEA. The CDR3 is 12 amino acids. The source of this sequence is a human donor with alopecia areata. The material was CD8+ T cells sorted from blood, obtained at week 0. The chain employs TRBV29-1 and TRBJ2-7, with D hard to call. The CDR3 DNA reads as TGCAGCGTCTATGACTCCTCCTACGAGCAGTACTTC. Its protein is CSVYDSSYEQYF.